This TCR beta chain derives from a study of blood T cell repertoires in COVID-19. About the study: The United States, Italy and Spain provided the acute and convalescent COVID-19 samples.

The Seattle patients, enrolled during active infection, were followed longitudinally. Data came from immunoSEQ multiplex PCR; TCRdb stores just in-frame clones and leaves some out. The sample carries some 220,000 clones, 82% recorded once. The CDR3 consists of 16 residues. Trimming took 2 bases from V and 5 from J; bases not matched to a gene: 8. The germline V gene has CDR1 SGHNT and CDR2 YENEEA. This sequence joins TRBV11-3 and TRBJ2-1; 8 nucleotides line up with TRBD2. Material for sequencing was peripheral blood. This receptor was obtained from a woman aged 70-85 years with COVID-19, enrolled during active disease. CDR3 region: CASSLRTGGPHNEQFF. DNA for the CDR3: TGTGCCAGCAGCTTAAGAACGGGAGGGCCCCACAATGAGCAGTTCTTC. Complete variable domain (other parts from reference TRBV11-3 and TRBJ2-1): EAGVVQSPRYKIIEKKQPVAFWCNPISGHNTLYWYLQNLGQGPELLIRYENEEAVDDSQLPKDRFSAERLKGVDSTLKIQPAELGDSAVYLCASSLRTGGPHNEQFFGPGTRLTVL.